This T cell receptor (beta chain) is from a study of T cell changes during pregnancy in multiple sclerosis (dated by TCRdb to between 2018 and 2021). Some background on the complete study: In women with multiple sclerosis, the researchers looked at how the T cell repertoire shifted as pregnancy progressed.

Library method: the immunoSEQ multiplex PCR assay. TCRdb obtained this table from immuneACCESS and retained in-frame rearrangements with V and J assigned. These tables miss some clones; where compared with another copy, unresolved V genes account for less than half of the shortfall, and the remainder is unexplained. This sample is represented by tens of thousands of clones; around 92% of them were singletons. The top ten hold roughly 1.4% of the sample. As regards this clone: This receptor's antigen is unknown. Base qualities are missing; no much larger clone stands one base away.

The sequence came from a female donor with multiple sclerosis, enrolled in a pregnancy study. Sequencing was carried out using peripheral blood.

CDR3 sequence: CASSYGWGGDNEQFF. The nucleotides read TGTGCCAGCAGTTACGGTTGGGGGGGTGACAATGAGCAGTTCTTC. Recombination linked TRBV6-5 to TRBJ2-1; 7 of the junction bases match TRBD2. The CDR3 runs 15 residues from the cysteine to the phenylalanine. Only CDR3 DNA remains: 45 bases, in frame from the first base. V has 2 bases trimmed and J has 5 bases trimmed; junction bases matching no gene number 6. The germline V gene supplies CDR1 MNHEY and CDR2 SVGAGI.